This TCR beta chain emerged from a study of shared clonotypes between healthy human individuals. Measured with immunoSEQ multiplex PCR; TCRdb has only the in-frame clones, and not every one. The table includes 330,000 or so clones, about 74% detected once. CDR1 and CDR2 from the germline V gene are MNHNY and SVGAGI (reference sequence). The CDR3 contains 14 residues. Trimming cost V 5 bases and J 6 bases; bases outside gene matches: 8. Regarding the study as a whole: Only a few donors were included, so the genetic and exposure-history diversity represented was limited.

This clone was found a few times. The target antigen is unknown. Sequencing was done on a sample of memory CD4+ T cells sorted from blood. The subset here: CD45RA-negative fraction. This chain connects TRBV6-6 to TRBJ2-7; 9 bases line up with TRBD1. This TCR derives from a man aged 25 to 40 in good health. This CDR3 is CASSQRGQGAEQYF. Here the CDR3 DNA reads TGTGCCAGCAGTCAGAGGGGACAGGGAGCCGAGCAGTACTTC.